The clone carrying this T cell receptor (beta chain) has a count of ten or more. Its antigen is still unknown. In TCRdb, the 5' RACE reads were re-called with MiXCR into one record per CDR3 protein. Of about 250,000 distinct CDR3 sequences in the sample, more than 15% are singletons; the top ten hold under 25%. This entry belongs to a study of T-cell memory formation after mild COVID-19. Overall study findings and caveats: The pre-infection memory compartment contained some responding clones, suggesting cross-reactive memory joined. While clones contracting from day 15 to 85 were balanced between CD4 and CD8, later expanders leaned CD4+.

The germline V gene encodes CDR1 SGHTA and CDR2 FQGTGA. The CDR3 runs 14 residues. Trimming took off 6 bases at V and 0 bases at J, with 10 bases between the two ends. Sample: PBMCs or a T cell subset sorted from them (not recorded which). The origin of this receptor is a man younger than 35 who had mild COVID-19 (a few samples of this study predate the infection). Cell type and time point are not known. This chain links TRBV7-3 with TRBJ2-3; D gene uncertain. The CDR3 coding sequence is TGTGCCAGCAGTTTATCGGGCAGCACAGATACGCAGTATTTT. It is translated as CASSLSGSTDTQYF.